This T cell receptor beta chain was found in a study of blood T cells in healthy people across ages. Notes on the study in general: Older individuals had lower TCR beta diversity per million T cells (the decline was roughly linear). CMV infection status of these donors was not known.

The CDR3 has 14 residues. Trimming left V 1 base short and J 4 bases short, with 9 bases between. Germline CDR1 reads SGHVS; CDR2 reads FNYEAQ. About this clonotype itself: Its antigen is currently unknown.

With a J-beta primer mix and a sample-barcoded 5' primer, a second PCR ran about 7 to 12 cycles. In TCRdb, the 5' RACE reads were re-called with MiXCR into one record per CDR3 protein. The profile shows some 1.5 million distinct CDR3 sequences, 25% to 30% of them singletons. The sample consisted of blood. The receptor was derived from a woman younger than 45 in good health. The chain is built from TRBV7-6 and TRBJ2-3; D is uncertain. CDR3 sequence (DNA): TGTGCCAGCAGCTTAGATGCGAAAGCAGATACGCAGTATTTT. It codes for CASSLDAKADTQYF.